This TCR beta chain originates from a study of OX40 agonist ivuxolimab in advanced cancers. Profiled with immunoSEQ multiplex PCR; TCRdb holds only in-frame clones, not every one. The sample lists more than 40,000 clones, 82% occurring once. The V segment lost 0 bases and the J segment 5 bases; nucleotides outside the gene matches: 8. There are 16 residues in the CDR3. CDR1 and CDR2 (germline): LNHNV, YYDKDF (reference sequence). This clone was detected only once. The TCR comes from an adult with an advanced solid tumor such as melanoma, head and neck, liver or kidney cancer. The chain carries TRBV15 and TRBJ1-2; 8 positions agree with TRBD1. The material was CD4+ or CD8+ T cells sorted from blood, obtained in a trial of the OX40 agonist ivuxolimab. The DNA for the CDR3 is TGTGCCACCAGCAGAGATGGGGCAGGGGGCAGTTATGGCTACACCTTC. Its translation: CATSRDGAGGSYGYTF. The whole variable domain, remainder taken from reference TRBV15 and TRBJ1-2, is DAMVIQNPRYQVTQFGKPVTLSCSQTLNHNVMYWYQQKSSQAPKLLFHYYDKDFNNEADTPDNFQSRRPNTSFCFLDIRSPGLGDTAMYLCATSRDGAGGSYGYTFGSGTRLTVV.